These T cell receptor beta chains were read from a single sample in a study of cytotoxic CD8 clonotypes in ibrutinib-treated CLL. Generated by immunoSEQ multiplex PCR, the TCRdb table keeps only in-frame clones and is missing some. The table shows 150,000 to 200,000 clones, with roughly 84% occurring only once. The sequencing used PBMCs, collected at disease progression, from a patient treated with ibrutinib. The receptors shown here come from a human donor with chronic lymphocytic leukemia. CDR3s include the opening cysteine and the closing phenylalanine or tryptophan. Fields, in order: CDR3 DNA, CDR3 protein, J gene, clone size, V gene, D gene. A D gene is named only where the DNA matches it firmly. Clone size is shown for a subset of rows, as once, few, many or a class of expanded clone.

TGTGTCAGCCGGTGGAGGTTGAATGCGGGGAGCTACAGCACAGATACGCAGTATTTT	CVSRWRLNAGSYSTDTQYF	TRBJ2-3	NA	TRBV7-5	NA
TGTGCCAGCAGTTTAGGCACCGGGGAGCTGTTTTTT	CASSLGTGELFF	TRBJ2-2	few	TRBV27	NA
TGTGCCAGCAGCGTAGCTAGCGCGATCACCTACGAGCAGTACTTC	CASSVASAITYEQYF	TRBJ2-7	once	TRBV9	NA
TGCGCCAGCATTGATATCTCTGGGGCCAACGTCCTGACTTTC	CASIDISGANVLTF	TRBJ2-6	NA	TRBV5-1	NA
TGTGCCAGCACCCAGGTCATGAACACTGAAGCTTTCTTT	CASTQVMNTEAFF	TRBJ1-1	NA	TRBV2	NA
TGTGCCAGCAGCTTACAGGGAAACACCGGGGAGCTGTTTTTT	CASSLQGNTGELFF	TRBJ2-2	NA	TRBV11-3	NA
TGTGCCAGCAGCCCTCCGGGACACAGGACAGATACGCAGTATTTT	CASSPPGHRTDTQYF	TRBJ2-3	few	TRBV11-1	NA
TGTGCCGACCGCCAGGGGGGGACTGAAGCTTTCTTT	CADRQGGTEAFF	TRBJ1-1	NA	TRBV2	TRBD1
TGCGCCAGCAGCTCACTAGCGGGAGATTCCTACAATGAGCAGTTCTTC	CASSSLAGDSYNEQFF	TRBJ2-1	NA	TRBV4-1	TRBD2
TGTGCCACCTCCGGGTCCGGGACTAGCTTGGACGAGCAGTACTTC	CATSGSGTSLDEQYF	TRBJ2-7	NA	TRBV15	TRBD2
TGTGCCAGTAGTATCGTTGGACCGAAGGTGAACGCCAGGGGCTATGGCTACACCTTC	CASSIVGPKVNARGYGYTF	TRBJ1-2	NA	TRBV19	NA
TGTGCCAGTAGTCGAGGGGGACAGGGTCTTTGGGGGCCAAGGGGAGATACGCAGTATTTT	CASSRGGQGLWGPRGDTQYF	TRBJ2-3	NA	TRBV19	TRBD1
TGTGCCTGGATTAAGGGACAGGGGGTCTCTGGAAACACCATATATTTT	CAWIKGQGVSGNTIYF	TRBJ1-3	NA	TRBV30	TRBD1
TGCGCCAGCAGGGGAACGGGGAACAATCAGCCCCAGCATTTT	CASRGTGNNQPQHF	TRBJ1-5	NA	TRBV10-2	NA
TGCGCCAGCAGCCAAGGACAGGGGAGCGAGCAGTACTTC	CASSQGQGSEQYF	TRBJ2-7	NA	TRBV4-1	TRBD1
TGTGCCAGCAGTTTATCGATAATGCCGTCAGACAGAGCATGGGACAATGAGCAGTTCTTC	CASSLSIMPSDRAWDNEQFF	TRBJ2-1	NA	TRBV27	NA
TGTGCCAGCTCCATGGCCGGCCTGACTAACTATGGCTACACCTTC	CASSMAGLTNYGYTF	TRBJ1-2	NA	TRBV18	NA
TGTGCCAGCAGTTTCGGTTCAGGGTTAGGTGGAAACACCATATATTTT	CASSFGSGLGGNTIYF	TRBJ1-3	NA	TRBV27	NA
TGCAGCGTTGTGGGACAGGGGAGGGATCAGCCCCAGCATTTT	CSVVGQGRDQPQHF	TRBJ1-5	NA	TRBV29-1	TRBD1
TGTGCCAGCAGCTTAGTTTCAGCGGGAGGGGGGTTCGAGCAGTACTTC	CASSLVSAGGGFEQYF	TRBJ2-7	NA	TRBV7-2	TRBD2
TGTGCCAGTCGACAGGACCGGGTCACCGGGGAGCTGTTTTTT	CASRQDRVTGELFF	TRBJ2-2	NA	TRBV28	NA
TGTGCCAGCAGTTACTGGCAGTACAATGAGCAGTTCTTC	CASSYWQYNEQFF	TRBJ2-1	NA	TRBV6-5	NA
TGCAGCGCCCAAGGGGGGGCCGGGGAGCTGTTTTTT	CSAQGGAGELFF	TRBJ2-2	NA	TRBV29-1	NA
TGTGCCAGTGGGCAGTCAAATCTAGGCACTGAAGCTTTCTTT	CASGQSNLGTEAFF	TRBJ1-1	NA	TRBV19	NA